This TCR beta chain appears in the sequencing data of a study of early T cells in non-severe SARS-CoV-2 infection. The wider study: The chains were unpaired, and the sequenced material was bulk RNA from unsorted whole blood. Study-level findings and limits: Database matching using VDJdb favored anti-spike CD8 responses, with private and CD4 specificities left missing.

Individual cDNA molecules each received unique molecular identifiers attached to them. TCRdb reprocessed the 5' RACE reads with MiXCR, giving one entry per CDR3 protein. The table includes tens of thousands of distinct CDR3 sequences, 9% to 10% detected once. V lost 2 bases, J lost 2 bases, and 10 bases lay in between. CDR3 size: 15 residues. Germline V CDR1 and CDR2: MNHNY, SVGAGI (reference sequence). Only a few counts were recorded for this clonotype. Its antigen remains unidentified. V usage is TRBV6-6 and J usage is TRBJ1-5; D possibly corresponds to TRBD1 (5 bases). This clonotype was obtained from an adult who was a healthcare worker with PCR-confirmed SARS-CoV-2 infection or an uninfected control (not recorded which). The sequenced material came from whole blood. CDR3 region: CASSYGQGRNQPQHF. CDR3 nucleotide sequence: TGTGCCAGCAGTTACGGCCAGGGCCGCAATCAGCCCCAGCATTTT.